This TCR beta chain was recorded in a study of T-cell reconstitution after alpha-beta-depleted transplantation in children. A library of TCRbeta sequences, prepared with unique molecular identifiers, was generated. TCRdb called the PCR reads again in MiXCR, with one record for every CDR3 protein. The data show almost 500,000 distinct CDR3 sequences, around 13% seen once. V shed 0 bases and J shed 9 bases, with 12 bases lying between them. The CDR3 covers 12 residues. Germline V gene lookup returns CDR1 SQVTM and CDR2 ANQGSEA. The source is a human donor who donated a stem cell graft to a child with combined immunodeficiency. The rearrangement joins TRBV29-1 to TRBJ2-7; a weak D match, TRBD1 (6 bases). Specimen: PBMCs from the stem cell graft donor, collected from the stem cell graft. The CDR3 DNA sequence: TGCAGCGTTGAAGACGGAACAGGGAGGCAGTACTTC. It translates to CSVEDGTGRQYF.